This record concerns one T cell receptor beta chain sequence. This specimen belongs to a study of T-cell reconstitution after alpha-beta-depleted transplantation in children. Preparation of the TCRbeta library was carried out with unique molecular identifiers. TCRdb called the PCR reads again in MiXCR, with one record for every CDR3 protein. The sample lists nearly 400,000 distinct CDR3 sequences; over 20% were seen once. The sequence was collected from a human donor who donated a stem cell graft to a child with acute myeloid leukemia. The sample here was PBMCs from the stem cell graft donor, taken from the stem cell graft.

Written as DNA, the CDR3 is TGTGCCAGCAGTTTGGGCGGGGCAGGGGGCTCTGGGGAGACCCAGTACTTC. Amino acid sequence: CASSLGGAGGSGETQYF. J is TRBJ2-5 and V is TRBV12-3 or TRBV12-4; 8 positions match TRBD1. After removal of 3 bases from V and 5 bases from J, the junction contained 14 bases not matched to a gene. The CDR3 length is 17 residues.